This T cell receptor (beta chain) was identified in a study of T cell responses to AZD1222 COVID-19 vaccine. This clone has a single count. The antigen is unknown. Clones were sequenced by immunoSEQ multiplex PCR, and TCRdb holds only the in-frame ones, with some missing. The sample includes about 110,000 clones, more than 65% of them seen just once. The CDR3 extends over 14 amino acids. Per the germline V gene, CDR1 is MNHNY and CDR2 is SVGAGI (reference sequence). Trimming cost V 5 bases and J 1 base, with 11 bases left between them. General study findings and limits: Among AZD1222 vaccinees, only six were seropositive at baseline. Reportedly, close to half of spike-specific TCRs are directed against unmutated variant regions. Most donors were white British and more were female, and clonal diversity was possibly underestimated.

The clonotype was recovered from an adult in good health. Here the sequenced sample was peripheral blood, taken on day 0 of AZD1222 vaccination. V and J are TRBV6-6 and TRBJ1-1; D might be TRBD1 (5 bases). The DNA of the CDR3 is TGTGCCAGCAGTCACCTGGGGGGGAACACTGAAGCTTTCTTT. Translated, it gives CASSHLGGNTEAFF.